The 10 T cell receptor beta chains in this list originate from one sample, sequenced in a study of regulatory T cells in long-lasting Graves disease. Time point given: newly diagnosed GD, antithyroid drugs for less than 3 months. Generation of the TCR library employed RNA extracted from PBMCs. In building TCR beta libraries, iRepertoire HTBI primers were used together with Arm-PCR of CDR3 regions. From the multiplex PCR reads, TCRdb called clonotypes with MiXCR, one entry per CDR3 protein. The sample holds about 210,000 distinct CDR3 sequences, approximately 19% seen once. In addition, the sample was reused for a study of T cells in Graves' hyperthyroidism and ophthalmopathy.

The sequencing used peripheral blood mononuclear cells (PBMCs), collected at new diagnosis, from a patient treated with antithyroid drugs. The receptor set was obtained from a woman in her 30s with Graves disease.

This clonotype has more than one count but fewer than ten. Without the conserved terminal phenylalanine or tryptophan, this CDR3 likely stems from a read error. V usage is TRBV6-2 or TRBV6-3 and J usage is TRBJ1-5; D gene ambiguous. This CDR3 comprises 14 residues. Germline CDR1 is MNHEY and CDR2 is SVGEGT. With 4 bases removed from V and 0 bases from J, the gap between germline ends came to 7 bases. The CDR3 loop is CASSSEVSNQPQHL. In nucleotides, the CDR3 is TGTGCCAGCAGTTCGGAGGTTAGCAATCAGCCCCAGCATCTT.

The chain couples TRBV5-6 to TRBJ2-7, with D possibly TRBD2 on 5 matching bases. Trimming stripped 2 bases from V and 7 bases from J, with 10 bases between. The CDR3 spans 12 residues. The V gene's germline CDR1 is SGHDT and CDR2 YYEEEE. The CDR3 spells CASSFEPGEQYF. The CDR3 region has the DNA TGTGCCAGCAGCTTCGAACCGGGGGAGCAGTACTTC.

The rearrangement uses TRBV12-3 or TRBV12-4 and TRBJ2-7; D tentatively reads TRBD1 or TRBD2 (5 bases each). The CDR3 consists of 16 residues. Trimming took off 5 bases at V and 5 bases at J, with 22 bases between the two ends. The CDR3 DNA follows: TGTGCCAGCAGTCCCCGCTCGGGGCAGGGTGGAAACGAGCAGTACTTC. The encoded protein is CASSPRSGQGGNEQYF.

This clonotype has a count of ten or more. The rearrangement uses TRBV28 and TRBJ2-6; D call uncertain. Per germline, CDR1 MDHEN and CDR2 SYDVKM. Trimming shortened V by 4 bases and J by 3 bases, and 10 bases separated the two germline ends. The CDR3 is made up of 15 amino acids. CDR3 nucleotide sequence: TGTGCCAGCAGTTCCCCGGTTGGTGGGGCCAACGTCCTGACTTTC. Translating it yields CASSSPVGGANVLTF. Variable domain in full (rest from reference TRBV28 and TRBJ2-6): DVKVTQSSRYLVKRTGEKVFLECVQDMDHENMFWYRQDPGLGLRLIYFSYDVKMKEKGDIPEGYSVSREKKERFSLILESASTNQTSMYLCASSSPVGGANVLTFGAGSRLTVL.

A remark on this clonotype: As the CDR3 is not closed by the conserved phenylalanine or tryptophan, this likely results from a read error. This CDR3 is CSARRGISGDTEAFY. The DNA of the CDR3 is TGCAGTGCTAGGAGGGGGATATCAGGGGACACCGAAGCTTTCTAT. The chain couples TRBV20-1 to TRBJ1-1, with a tentative D call TRBD1 (6 bases). In germline, CDR1 is DFQATT, CDR2 SNEGSKA (reference sequence). CDR3 size: 15 residues.

This clonotype was picked up many times. The chain has TRBV28 and TRBJ2-7; TRBD2 might be the D (6 bases). This CDR3 contains 14 residues. Trimming left V 7 bases short and J 5 bases short, with 18 bases between. Per germline, CDR1 MDHEN and CDR2 SYDVKM. The CDR3: CASTVGGAKDEQYF. The CDR3 region has the DNA TGTGCCAGCACCGTAGGAGGGGCGAAGGACGAGCAGTACTTC. The full variable domain, in which reference TRBV28 and TRBJ2-7 provide the parts outside the CDR3, is DVKVTQSSRYLVKRTGEKVFLECVQDMDHENMFWYRQDPGLGLRLIYFSYDVKMKEKGDIPEGYSVSREKKERFSLILESASTNQTSMYLCASTVGGAKDEQYFGPGTRLTVT.

This clonotype was recorded at least ten times. This sequence joins TRBV10-1 and TRBJ2-3; no firm D call. CDR1 is WNHNN and CDR2 is SYGVQD in the germline V gene (reference sequence). V was pared by 6 bases and J by 5 bases, with 6 bases between. The CDR3 runs 11 residues. For the CDR3, the DNA is TGCGCCAGCAGATCCGGAGATACGCAGTATTTT. This encodes CASRSGDTQYF.

This clonotype showed up many times. The V call is TRBV24-1, the J call TRBJ2-3; D perhaps matches TRBD2 (6 bases). The germline gives CDR1 KGHDR, CDR2 SFDVKD. The CDR3 is made up of 15 amino acids. The V gene lost 6 bases and the J gene lost 3 bases, with 15 bases spanning the gap. DNA for the CDR3: TGTGCCACCAGTAGCTCTAGCGAGAGAACAGATACGCAGTATTTT. Translating it yields CATSSSSERTDTQYF.

This clonotype was recorded many times. The chain is built from TRBV4-1 and TRBJ2-1; D not resolved. Germline V gives CDR1 MGHRA, CDR2 YSYEKL. With 0 bases removed from V and 0 bases from J, the gap between germline ends came to 9 bases. This CDR3 has 16 residues. CDR3 region: CASSQDTLSSYNEQFF. The CDR3 DNA follows: TGCGCCAGCAGCCAAGACACTCTGAGCTCCTACAATGAGCAGTTCTTC.

V gene TRBV12-5 combines with J gene TRBJ2-5; 12 bases fit TRBD2. The germline CDR1 and CDR2 sequences are LGHNT and FRNRAP. This CDR3 region has 17 residues. V was clipped by 5 bases and J by 2 bases; unmatched bases: 9. CDR3 loop: CASGPQTSGRSQETQYF. The DNA for the CDR3 is TGTGCTAGTGGTCCTCAGACTAGCGGGAGATCTCAAGAGACCCAGTACTTC.